These T cell receptor beta chains were read from a single sample in a study of blood T cell repertoires in COVID-19. The method was immunoSEQ multiplex PCR; TCRdb's version includes in-frame clones alone and lacks a portion of them. This sample yields hundreds of thousands of clones, of which 90% are seen a single time; 2.6% belongs to the top ten. The sequencing input was PBMCs or T cells enriched from blood (not recorded which). These receptors all stem from a man aged 55-75 years who had recovered from COVID-19. The CDR3 runs from the conserved cysteine through the conserved F or W. A D gene is named only where the DNA matches it firmly. Expanded clones are given a class, and other clones once, few, many or no size at all.

V gene	D gene	clone size	J gene	CDR3 protein	CDR3 DNA
TRBV27	TRBD2	NA	TRBJ2-1	CASSPGTSGREEQFF	TGTGCCAGCAGTCCTGGGACTAGCGGGAGAGAGGAGCAGTTCTTC
TRBV19	TRBD1	NA	TRBJ1-5	CASTGTVNSNQPQHF	TGTGCCAGTACGGGGACAGTGAATAGCAATCAGCCCCAGCATTTT
TRBV7-9	NA	NA	TRBJ2-7	CASSPHGSEGEQYF	TGTGCCAGCAGCCCCCATGGGAGTGAGGGCGAGCAGTACTTC
TRBV5-1	NA	NA	TRBJ2-5	CASSLDGQSQETQYF	TGCGCCAGCAGCTTGGATGGACAGAGCCAAGAGACCCAGTACTTC
TRBV7-8	NA	NA	TRBJ1-6	CASSGGGQRNSPLHF	TGTGCCAGCAGCGGTGGGGGCCAAAGAAATTCACCCCTCCACTTT
TRBV11-3	TRBD1	NA	TRBJ2-5	CASSLGNKQGARETQYF	TGTGCCAGCAGCTTAGGGAACAAACAGGGGGCAAGGGAGACCCAGTACTTC
TRBV27	NA	few	TRBJ1-1	CASSFQGGTSEAFF	TGTGCCAGCAGTTTTCAAGGGGGTACTTCTGAAGCTTTCTTT
TRBV24-1	TRBD2	NA	TRBJ2-1	CATSDPLGGAYNEQFF	TGTGCCACCAGTGACCCGCTGGGGGGGGCCTACAATGAGCAGTTCTTC
TRBV3-1/TRBV3-2	NA	NA	TRBJ1-1	CASSRGGHTEAFF	TGTGCCAGCAGCCGGGGGGGGCACACTGAAGCTTTCTTT
TRBV11-3	TRBD1	NA	TRBJ1-2	CASSLTGGAGGYTF	TGTGCCAGCAGCCTTACAGGGGGCGCGGGTGGCTACACCTTC
TRBV11-2	NA	NA	TRBJ2-3	CASSLGHLSTDTQYF	TGTGCCAGCAGCTTAGGGCACCTTAGCACAGATACGCAGTATTTT
TRBV6-5	TRBD1	NA	TRBJ1-5	CASSLRTGAGQPQHF	TGTGCCAGCAGTCTCCGGACAGGGGCTGGGCAGCCCCAGCATTTT
TRBV2	TRBD1	once	TRBJ1-4	CASLQGDNEKLFF	TGTGCCAGCCTACAGGGGGATAATGAAAAACTGTTTTTT
TRBV10-3	TRBD1	once	TRBJ1-2	CAISDSGQGIYGYTF	TGTGCCATCAGTGATTCGGGACAGGGAATCTATGGCTACACCTTC
TRBV5-4	TRBD1	NA	TRBJ2-7	CASSPYGTGAYEQYF	TGTGCCAGCAGTCCTTACGGGACAGGGGCCTACGAGCAGTACTTC
TRBV7-2	TRBD2	NA	TRBJ2-7	CASSPRTSAYEQYF	TGTGCCAGCAGCCCGCGGACTAGCGCCTACGAGCAGTACTTC
TRBV5-1	NA	few	TRBJ1-1	CASSYRQEKNTEAFF	TGCGCCAGCAGCTACAGACAGGAAAAGAACACTGAAGCTTTCTTT
TRBV3-1/TRBV3-2	TRBD2	few	TRBJ2-6	CASSRDSGSIVWGSGANVLTF	TGTGCCAGCAGCCGGGATAGCGGGAGTATAGTGTGGGGCTCTGGGGCCAACGTCCTGACTTTC
TRBV7-2	NA	few	TRBJ1-4	CASSLNGATNEKLFF	TGTGCCAGCAGCTTAAATGGAGCAACTAATGAAAAACTGTTTTTT
TRBV5-6	NA	NA	TRBJ2-1	CASSQNSYNEQFF	TGTGCCAGCAGCCAAAATTCATACAATGAGCAGTTCTTC
TRBV9	NA	NA	TRBJ1-1	CASSYVADTEAFF	TGTGCCAGCAGCTACGTAGCGGACACTGAAGCTTTCTTT
TRBV27	NA	NA	TRBJ1-1	CASSQAQMNTEAFF	TGTGCCAGCAGCCAGGCGCAGATGAACACTGAAGCTTTCTTT
TRBV7-9	NA	NA	TRBJ1-3	CASSLGARNTIYF	TGTGCCAGCAGCTTAGGGGCCCGAAACACCATATATTTT
TRBV19	NA	NA	TRBJ2-5	CASSIARQSQETQYF	TGTGCCAGTAGTATCGCCCGACAATCCCAAGAGACCCAGTACTTC
TRBV29-1	TRBD1	few	TRBJ1-3	CSVVQGSAGNTIYF	TGCAGCGTTGTACAGGGGTCAGCTGGAAACACCATATATTTT
TRBV28	TRBD1	few	TRBJ1-2	CASSLPRDRGLGYTF	TGTGCCAGCAGTTTACCTCGGGACAGGGGACTTGGCTACACCTTC
TRBV25-1	NA	NA	TRBJ2-3	CASSGGGPDTQYF	TGTGCCAGCAGTGGGGGGGGCCCCGATACGCAGTATTTT
TRBV27	TRBD1	NA	TRBJ2-7	CASRTGQGLSYEQYF	TGTGCCAGCAGAACAGGACAGGGTTTATCCTACGAGCAGTACTTC
TRBV27	NA	NA	TRBJ1-1	CASSLRPGLRNTEAFF	TGTGCCAGCAGTTTACGTCCAGGGTTGAGGAACACTGAAGCTTTCTTT
TRBV19	NA	NA	TRBJ2-1	CASSIMSGRGQFF	TGTGCCAGTAGTATTATGTCGGGGCGGGGGCAGTTCTTC
TRBV7-9	NA	NA	TRBJ1-6	CASSPDSDNSPLHF	TGTGCCAGCAGCCCGGACTCAGATAATTCACCCCTCCACTTT
TRBV4-3	NA	NA	TRBJ1-2	CASSQDRGIYGYTF	TGCGCCAGCAGCCAAGATAGAGGGATCTATGGCTACACCTTC
TRBV2	NA	NA	TRBJ1-3	CASSGVTSISGNTIYF	TGTGCCAGCAGTGGGGTCACTAGCATCTCTGGAAACACCATATATTTT
TRBV7-9	NA	NA	TRBJ1-1	CASRYARSGATEAFF	TGTGCCAGCAGGTACGCTAGGTCAGGGGCAACTGAAGCTTTCTTT
TRBV6-4	NA	NA	TRBJ1-2	CASSPGPLGHYGYTF	TGTGCCAGCAGCCCAGGCCCTTTGGGCCACTATGGCTACACCTTC
TRBV19	TRBD2	NA	TRBJ2-1	CASSILAGSSYNEQFF	TGTGCCAGTAGTATCCTAGCGGGAAGCTCCTACAATGAGCAGTTCTTC
TRBV20-1	TRBD2	few	TRBJ2-2	CSASSLAGGFGELFF	TGCAGTGCTAGTTCCCTAGCGGGGGGGTTCGGGGAGCTGTTTTTT
TRBV27	TRBD2	few	TRBJ2-3	CASSSHPLAGPDTQYF	TGTGCCAGCAGCTCACACCCCTTAGCGGGCCCAGATACGCAGTATTTT
TRBV5-1	TRBD1	NA	TRBJ1-2	CASSPGQGEGGYTF	TGCGCCAGCAGCCCGGGACAGGGTGAAGGTGGCTACACCTTC
TRBV7-9	TRBD1	NA	TRBJ1-5	CASSRGTGNQPQHF	TGTGCCAGCAGCCGAGGGACAGGCAATCAGCCCCAGCATTTT
TRBV14	TRBD1	once	TRBJ2-7	CASSQDWYRGSYEQYF	TGTGCCAGCAGCCAAGATTGGTACAGGGGAAGTTACGAGCAGTACTTC
TRBV7-2	TRBD1	once	TRBJ1-4	CASSRGQGSEKLFF	TGTGCCAGCAGCCGCGGACAGGGAAGCGAAAAACTGTTTTTT
TRBV11-1	TRBD1	few	TRBJ2-2	CASSLDRVNTGELFF	TGTGCCAGCAGCTTGGACAGGGTCAACACCGGGGAGCTGTTTTTT
TRBV19	NA	NA	TRBJ1-1	CASSEDRNTEAFF	TGTGCCAGTAGTGAAGACAGGAACACTGAAGCTTTCTTT
TRBV6-5	NA	NA	TRBJ1-3	CASSGTHSGNTIYF	TGTGCCAGCAGCGGGACACACTCTGGAAACACCATATATTTT
TRBV5-5	TRBD1	once	TRBJ1-5	CASSFGTGGIQPQHF	TGTGCCAGCAGCTTCGGTACAGGGGGTATTCAGCCCCAGCATTTT
TRBV11-2	NA	NA	TRBJ1-2	CASSLDLDSRYGYTF	TGTGCCAGCAGCTTAGATCTGGACAGCCGTTATGGCTACACCTTC
TRBV7-2	NA	few	TRBJ1-5	CASSLNRAGQPQHF	TGTGCCAGCAGCTTAAACAGGGCCGGTCAGCCCCAGCATTTT
TRBV7-9	NA	NA	TRBJ2-1	CASTPETSYNEQFF	TGTGCCAGCACCCCCGAGACTAGCTACAATGAGCAGTTCTTC